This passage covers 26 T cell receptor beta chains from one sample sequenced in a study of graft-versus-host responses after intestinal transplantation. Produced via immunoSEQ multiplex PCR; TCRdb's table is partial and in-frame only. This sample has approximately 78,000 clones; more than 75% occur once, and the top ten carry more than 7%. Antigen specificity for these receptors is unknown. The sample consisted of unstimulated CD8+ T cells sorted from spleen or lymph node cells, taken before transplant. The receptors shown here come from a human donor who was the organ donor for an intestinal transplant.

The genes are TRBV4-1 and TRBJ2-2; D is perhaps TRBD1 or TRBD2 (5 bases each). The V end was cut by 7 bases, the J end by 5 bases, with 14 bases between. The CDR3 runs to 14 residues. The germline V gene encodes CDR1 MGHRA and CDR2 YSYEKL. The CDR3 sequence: CASKRGRETGELFF. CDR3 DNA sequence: TGCGCCAGCAAAAGGGGCCGGGAAACCGGGGAGCTGTTTTTT.

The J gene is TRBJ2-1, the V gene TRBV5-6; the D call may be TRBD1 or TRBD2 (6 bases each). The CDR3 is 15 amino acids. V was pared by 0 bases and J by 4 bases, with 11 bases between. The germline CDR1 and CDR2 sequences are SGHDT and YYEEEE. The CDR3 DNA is TGTGCCAGCAGCTTGGAGGGGGGCTTTTACAATGAGCAGTTCTTC. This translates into CASSLEGGFYNEQFF.

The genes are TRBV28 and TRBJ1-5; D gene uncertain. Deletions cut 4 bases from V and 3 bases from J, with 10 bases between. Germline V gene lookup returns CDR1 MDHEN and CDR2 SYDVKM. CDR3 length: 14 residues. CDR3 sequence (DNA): TGTGCCAGCAGTTCACGTGCTTTCAATCAGCCCCAGCATTTT. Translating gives CASSSRAFNQPQHF.

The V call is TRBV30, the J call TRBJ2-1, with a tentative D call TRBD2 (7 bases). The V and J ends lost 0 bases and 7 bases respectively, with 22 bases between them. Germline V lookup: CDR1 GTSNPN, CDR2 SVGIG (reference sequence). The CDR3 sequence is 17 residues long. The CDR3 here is CAWSVRERGGRGNEQFF. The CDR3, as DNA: TGTGCCTGGAGTGTACGGGAGAGGGGGGGCCGGGGAAATGAGCAGTTCTTC.

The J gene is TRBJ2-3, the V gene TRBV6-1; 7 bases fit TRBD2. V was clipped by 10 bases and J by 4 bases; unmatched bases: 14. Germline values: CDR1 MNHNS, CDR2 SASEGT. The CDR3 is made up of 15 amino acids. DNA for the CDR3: TGTGCCAACTCACCAAGCGCGGGGGACTCAGATACGCAGTATTTT. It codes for CANSPSAGDSDTQYF.

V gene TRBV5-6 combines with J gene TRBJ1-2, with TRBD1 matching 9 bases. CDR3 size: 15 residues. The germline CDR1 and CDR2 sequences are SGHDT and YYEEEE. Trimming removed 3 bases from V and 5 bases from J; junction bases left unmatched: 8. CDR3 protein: CASSSRTGTGYGYTF. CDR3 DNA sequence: TGTGCCAGCAGCTCCAGGACCGGGACAGGGTATGGCTACACCTTC.

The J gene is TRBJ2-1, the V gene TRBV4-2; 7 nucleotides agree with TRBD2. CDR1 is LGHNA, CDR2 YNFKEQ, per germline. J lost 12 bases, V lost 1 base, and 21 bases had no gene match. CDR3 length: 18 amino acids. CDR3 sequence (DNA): TGTGCCAGCAGCCAAGTCTCCAGCGGGACGGGGGTCAACTCGGTGCAGTTCTTC. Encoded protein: CASSQVSSGTGVNSVQFF.

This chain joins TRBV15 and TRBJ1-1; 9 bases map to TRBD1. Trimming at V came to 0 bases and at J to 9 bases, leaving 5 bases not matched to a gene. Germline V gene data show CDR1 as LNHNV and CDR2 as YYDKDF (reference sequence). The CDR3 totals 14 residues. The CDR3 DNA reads TGTGCCACCAGCAGAGATCTCGGACAGGGGAAAGCTTTCTTT. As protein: CATSRDLGQGKAFF.

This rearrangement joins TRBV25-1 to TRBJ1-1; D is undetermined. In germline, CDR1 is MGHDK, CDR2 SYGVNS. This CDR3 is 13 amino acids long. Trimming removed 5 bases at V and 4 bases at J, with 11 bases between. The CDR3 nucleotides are TGTGCCAGCAGTAGACGGGCCGGCACTGAAGCTTTCTTT. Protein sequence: CASSRRAGTEAFF.

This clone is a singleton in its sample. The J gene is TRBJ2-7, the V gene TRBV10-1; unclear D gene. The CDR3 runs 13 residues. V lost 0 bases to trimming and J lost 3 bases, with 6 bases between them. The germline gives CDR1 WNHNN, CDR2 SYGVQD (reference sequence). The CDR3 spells CASSESSDYEQYF. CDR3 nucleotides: TGCGCCAGCAGTGAGTCGTCGGACTACGAGCAGTACTTC.

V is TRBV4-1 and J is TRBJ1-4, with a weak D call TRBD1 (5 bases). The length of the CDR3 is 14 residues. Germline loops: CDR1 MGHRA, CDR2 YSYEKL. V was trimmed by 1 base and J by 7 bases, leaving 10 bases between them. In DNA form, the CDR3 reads TGCGCCAGCAGCCAAGTACCAGGGTCTGAAAAACTGTTTTTT. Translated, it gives CASSQVPGSEKLFF.

CDR3 bases: TGTGCCAGCAGTTACTCGCGCAGTTCCGGCACCATATATTTT. This encodes CASSYSRSSGTIYF. The rearrangement links TRBV6-6 to TRBJ1-3; D unclear. V lost 0 bases to trimming and J lost 9 bases, with 12 bases between them. Per the germline V gene, CDR1 is MNHNY and CDR2 is SVGAGI (reference sequence). The CDR3 consists of 14 residues.

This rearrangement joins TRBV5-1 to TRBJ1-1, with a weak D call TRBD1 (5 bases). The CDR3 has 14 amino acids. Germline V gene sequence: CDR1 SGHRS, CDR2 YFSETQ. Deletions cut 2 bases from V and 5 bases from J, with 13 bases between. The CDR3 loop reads CASSLDGGGTEAFF. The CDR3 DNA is TGCGCCAGCAGCTTAGACGGGGGGGGAACTGAAGCTTTCTTT. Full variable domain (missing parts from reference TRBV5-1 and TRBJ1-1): KAGVTQTPRYLIKTRGQQVTLSCSPISGHRSVSWYQQTPGQGLQFLFEYFSETQRNKGNFPGRFSGRQFSNSRSEMNVSTLELGDSALYLCASSLDGGGTEAFFGQGTRLTVV.

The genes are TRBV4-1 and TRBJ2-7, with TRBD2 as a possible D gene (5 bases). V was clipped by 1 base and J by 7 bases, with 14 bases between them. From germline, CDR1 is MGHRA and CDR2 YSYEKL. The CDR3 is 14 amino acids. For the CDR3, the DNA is TGCGCCAGCAGCCAAGTAGTAGAGGACTGGGAGCAGTACTTC. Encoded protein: CASSQVVEDWEQYF.

The CDR3 DNA reads as TGTGCCAGCAGCCCCTACTTAGGGGCTAACTATGGCTACACCTTC. This codes for CASSPYLGANYGYTF. The V gene is TRBV7-9, the J gene TRBJ1-2; possible D gene TRBD1, 5 bases. V was trimmed by 5 bases and J by 0 bases, leaving 13 bases between them. The CDR3 loop spans 15 amino acids. Germline CDR1 SEHNR, CDR2 FQNEAQ (reference sequence). The variable domain in full, with the rest retrieved from reference TRBV7-9 and TRBJ1-2, is DTGVSQNPRHKITKRGQNVTFRCDPISEHNRLYWYRQTLGQGPEFLTYFQNEAQLEKSRLLSDRFSAERPKGSFSTLEIQRTEQGDSAMYLCASSPYLGANYGYTFGSGTRLTVV.

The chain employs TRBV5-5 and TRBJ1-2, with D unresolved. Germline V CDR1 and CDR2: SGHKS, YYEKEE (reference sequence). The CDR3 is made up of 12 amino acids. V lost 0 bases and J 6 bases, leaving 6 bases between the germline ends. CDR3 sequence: CASSLDGDGYTF. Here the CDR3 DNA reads TGTGCCAGCAGCTTGGACGGGGATGGCTACACCTTC.

CDR3 sequence reads: CASNRDSSTDTQYF. CDR3 sequence (DNA): TGTGCCAGCAACCGGGACTCCAGCACAGATACGCAGTATTTT. The chain uses TRBV28 and TRBJ2-3, with a possible D match to TRBD2 (6 bases). The CDR3 has 14 amino acids. Germline loops: CDR1 MDHEN, CDR2 SYDVKM. V was cut by 7 bases and J by 0 bases, with 11 bases left in between.

The CDR3 loop reads CASSLVGGMEEQYF. CDR3 DNA sequence: TGCGCCAGCAGCTTGGTAGGGGGGATGGAAGAGCAGTACTTC. V is TRBV5-1 and J is TRBJ2-7; D is perhaps TRBD1 or TRBD2 (6 bases each). V was cut by 0 bases and J by 7 bases, with 14 bases left in between. There are 14 residues in the CDR3. In germline, CDR1 is SGHRS, CDR2 YFSETQ.

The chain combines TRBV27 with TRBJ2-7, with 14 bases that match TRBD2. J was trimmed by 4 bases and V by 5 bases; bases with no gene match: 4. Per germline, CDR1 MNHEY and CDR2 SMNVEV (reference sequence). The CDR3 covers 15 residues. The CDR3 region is CASSTGTSGGYEQYF. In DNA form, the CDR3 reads TGTGCCAGCAGTACTGGGACTAGCGGGGGATACGAGCAGTACTTC.

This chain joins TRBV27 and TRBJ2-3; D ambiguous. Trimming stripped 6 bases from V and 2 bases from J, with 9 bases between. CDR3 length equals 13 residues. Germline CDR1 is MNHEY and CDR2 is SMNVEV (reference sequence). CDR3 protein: CASRSPNTDTQYF. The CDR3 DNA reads TGTGCCAGCAGAAGCCCGAACACAGATACGCAGTATTTT.

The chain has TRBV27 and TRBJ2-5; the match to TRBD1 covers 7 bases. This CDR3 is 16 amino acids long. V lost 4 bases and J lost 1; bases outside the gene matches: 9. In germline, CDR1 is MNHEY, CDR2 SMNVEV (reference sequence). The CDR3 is CASSSLGTALQETQYF. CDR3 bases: TGTGCCAGCAGTTCCCTCGGGACAGCCCTCCAAGAGACCCAGTACTTC.

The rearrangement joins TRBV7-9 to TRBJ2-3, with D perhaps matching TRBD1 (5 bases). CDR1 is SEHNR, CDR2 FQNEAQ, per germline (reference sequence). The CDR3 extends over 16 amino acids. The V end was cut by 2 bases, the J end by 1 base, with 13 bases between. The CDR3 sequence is CASSLSRQGGTDTQYF. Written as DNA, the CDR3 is TGTGCCAGCAGCTTATCCCGACAAGGGGGCACAGATACGCAGTATTTT.

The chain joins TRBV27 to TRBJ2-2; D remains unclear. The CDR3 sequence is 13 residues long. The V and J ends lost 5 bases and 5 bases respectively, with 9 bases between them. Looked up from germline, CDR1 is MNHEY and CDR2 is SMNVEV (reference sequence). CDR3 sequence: CASSLPGTGELFF. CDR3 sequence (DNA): TGTGCCAGCAGTCTTCCTGGGACCGGGGAGCTGTTTTTT.

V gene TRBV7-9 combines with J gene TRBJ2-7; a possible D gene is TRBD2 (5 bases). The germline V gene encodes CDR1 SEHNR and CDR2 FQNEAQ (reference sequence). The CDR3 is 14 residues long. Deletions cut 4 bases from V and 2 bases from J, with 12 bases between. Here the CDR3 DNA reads TGTGCCAGCAGCTCGAAGGACTTCACCTACGAGCAGTACTTC. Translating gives CASSSKDFTYEQYF.

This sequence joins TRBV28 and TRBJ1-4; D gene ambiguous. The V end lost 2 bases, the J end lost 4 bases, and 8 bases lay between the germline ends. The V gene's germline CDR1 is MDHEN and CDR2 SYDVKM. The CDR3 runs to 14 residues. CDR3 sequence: CASSLVGFNEKLFF. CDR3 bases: TGTGCCAGCAGTTTAGTAGGCTTTAATGAAAAACTGTTTTTT. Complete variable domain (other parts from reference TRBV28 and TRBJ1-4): DVKVTQSSRYLVKRTGEKVFLECVQDMDHENMFWYRQDPGLGLRLIYFSYDVKMKEKGDIPEGYSVSREKKERFSLILESASTNQTSMYLCASSLVGFNEKLFFGSGTQLSVL.

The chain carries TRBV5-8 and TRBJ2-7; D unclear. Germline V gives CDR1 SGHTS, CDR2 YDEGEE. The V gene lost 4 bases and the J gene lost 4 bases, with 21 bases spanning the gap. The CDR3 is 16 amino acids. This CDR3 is CASSDTRKKPTYEQYF. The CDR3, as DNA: TGTGCCAGCAGCGACACCCGAAAGAAACCTACTTACGAGCAGTACTTC.